This paragraph covers one T cell receptor (beta chain) sequence. Assay: immunoSEQ multiplex PCR; the TCRdb copy retains only in-frame clones and omits some. The sample records 40,000 to 50,000 clones, roughly four fifths being singletons. This CDR3 has 15 amino acids. Per the germline V gene, CDR1 is SGHRS and CDR2 is YFSETQ. V was shortened by 3 bases and J by 2 bases, with 14 bases between the two germline ends. This entry comes from a study of blood T cell repertoires in COVID-19. Study context: The United States, Italy and Spain supplied acute and convalescent COVID-19 samples.

The sequence was collected from a middle-aged man with active or convalescent COVID-19. The gene calls are TRBV5-1 and TRBJ1-2, with D perhaps TRBD1 (5 bases). Material: peripheral blood. The DNA for the CDR3 is TGCGCCAGCAGCTCGGCAATTGGGGGGAACTATGGCTACACCTTC. Amino acid sequence: CASSSAIGGNYGYTF.